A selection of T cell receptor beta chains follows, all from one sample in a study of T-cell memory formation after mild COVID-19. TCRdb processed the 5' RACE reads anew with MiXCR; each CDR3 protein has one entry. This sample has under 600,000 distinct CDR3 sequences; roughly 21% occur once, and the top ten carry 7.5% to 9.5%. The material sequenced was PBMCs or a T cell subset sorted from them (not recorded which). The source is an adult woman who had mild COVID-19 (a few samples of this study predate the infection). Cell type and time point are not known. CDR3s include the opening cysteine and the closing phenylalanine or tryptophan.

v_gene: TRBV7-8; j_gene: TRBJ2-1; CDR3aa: CASSLVGYEQFF
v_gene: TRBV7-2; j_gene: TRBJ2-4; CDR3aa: CASSPDPGNIQYF
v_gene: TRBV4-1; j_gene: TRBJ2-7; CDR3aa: CASSPRDGSYEQYF
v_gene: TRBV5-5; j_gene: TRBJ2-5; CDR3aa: CASSLYGEQETQYF
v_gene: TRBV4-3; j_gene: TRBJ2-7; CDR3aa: CASSQLPDRNYEQYF
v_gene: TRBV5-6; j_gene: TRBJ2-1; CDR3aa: CASSLGLDGNEQFF
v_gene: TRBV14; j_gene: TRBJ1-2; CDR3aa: CASSQGTGVPGYTF
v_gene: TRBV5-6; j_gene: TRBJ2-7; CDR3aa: CASSSPKQGVTYEQYF
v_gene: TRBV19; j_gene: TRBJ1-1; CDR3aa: CASSLRQGMSTEAFF
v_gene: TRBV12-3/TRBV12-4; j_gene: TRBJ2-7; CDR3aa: CASSLRENVYEQYF
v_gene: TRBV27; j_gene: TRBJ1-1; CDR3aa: CASSFWGGLRTEAFF
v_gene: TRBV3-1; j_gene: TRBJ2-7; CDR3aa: CASSQAGTSGSEEQYF
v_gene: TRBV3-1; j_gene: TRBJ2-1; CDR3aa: CASSRASEQFF
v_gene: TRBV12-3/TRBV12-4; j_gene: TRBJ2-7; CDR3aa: CASRNSGSNYEQYF
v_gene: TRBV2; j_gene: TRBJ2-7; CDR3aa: CASSEESTYEQYF
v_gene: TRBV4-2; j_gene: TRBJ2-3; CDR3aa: CANNPTSAVRTDTQYF
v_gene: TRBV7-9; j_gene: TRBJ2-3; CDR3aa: CASSSGVTSTDTQYF
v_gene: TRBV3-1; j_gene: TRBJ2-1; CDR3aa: CASSQEDRGEQFF
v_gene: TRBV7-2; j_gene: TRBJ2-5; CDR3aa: CASSLATLARETQYF
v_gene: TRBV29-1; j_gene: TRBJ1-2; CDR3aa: CSVVTTVSYGYTF
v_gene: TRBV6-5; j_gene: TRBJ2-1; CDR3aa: CASSYGTVLRDNEQFF
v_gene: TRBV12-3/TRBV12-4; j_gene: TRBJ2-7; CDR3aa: CASSLVGDRAREQYF
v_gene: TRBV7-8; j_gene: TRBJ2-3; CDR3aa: CASSPSGGYTDTQYF
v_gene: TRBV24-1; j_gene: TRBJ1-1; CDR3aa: CATSDGTANTEAFF
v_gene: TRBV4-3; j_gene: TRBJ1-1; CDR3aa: CASSQTGGLGTEAFF
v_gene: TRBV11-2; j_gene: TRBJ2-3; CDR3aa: CASSRDGGITDTQYF
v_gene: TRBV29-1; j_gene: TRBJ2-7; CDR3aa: CSVAGVDSPYEQYF
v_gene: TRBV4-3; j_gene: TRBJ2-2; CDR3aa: CASSQVRMSGSGELFF
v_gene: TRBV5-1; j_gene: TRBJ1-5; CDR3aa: CASSATGGNQPQHF
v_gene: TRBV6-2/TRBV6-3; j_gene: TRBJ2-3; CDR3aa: CASSFTTSGLLYTQYF
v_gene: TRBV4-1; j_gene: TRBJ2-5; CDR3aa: CASSQEGTSGATGDQYF
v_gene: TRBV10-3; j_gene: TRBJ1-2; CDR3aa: CAISEQPGNYGYTF
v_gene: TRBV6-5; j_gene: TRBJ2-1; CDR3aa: CASSYSEGSSYNEQFF
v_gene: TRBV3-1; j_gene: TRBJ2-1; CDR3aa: CASSHPGRGSYNEQFF
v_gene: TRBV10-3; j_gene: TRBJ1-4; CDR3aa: CAISPGPDSGEKLFF
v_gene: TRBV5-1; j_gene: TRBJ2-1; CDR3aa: CASSLNSQNNEQFF
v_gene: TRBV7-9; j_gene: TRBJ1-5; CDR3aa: CASSLGGVNLWSNQPQHF
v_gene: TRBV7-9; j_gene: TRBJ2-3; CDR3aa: CASRDRISTDTQYF
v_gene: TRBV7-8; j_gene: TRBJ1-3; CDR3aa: CASSLGDRGLYF
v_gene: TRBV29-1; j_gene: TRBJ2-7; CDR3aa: CSVEAASVSYEQYF
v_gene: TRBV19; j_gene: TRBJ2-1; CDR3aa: CASSIVEGVEQFF
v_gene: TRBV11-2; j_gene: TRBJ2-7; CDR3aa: CASSSDRGLVYEQYF
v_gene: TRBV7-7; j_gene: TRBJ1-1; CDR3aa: CASSPQQGTEAFF
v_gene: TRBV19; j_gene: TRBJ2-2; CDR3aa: CATGGWGTGNTGELFF
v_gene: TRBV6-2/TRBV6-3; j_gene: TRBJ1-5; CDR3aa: CASSLGHLYSNQPQHF
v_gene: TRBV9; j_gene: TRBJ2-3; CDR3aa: CASSGPGLGDTQYF
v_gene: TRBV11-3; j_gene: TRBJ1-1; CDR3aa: CASSLRIRLGDTEAFF
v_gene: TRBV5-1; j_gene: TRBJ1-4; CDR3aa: CASSSGTGWTNEKLFF
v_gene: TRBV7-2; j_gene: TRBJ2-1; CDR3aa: CASSPGLGLAGFGDNEQFF
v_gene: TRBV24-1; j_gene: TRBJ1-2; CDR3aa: CATSDWQANYGYTF
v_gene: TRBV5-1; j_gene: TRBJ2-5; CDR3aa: CASSSLQGTPQETQYF
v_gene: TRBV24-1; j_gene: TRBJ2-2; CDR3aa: CATSVSRTGELFF
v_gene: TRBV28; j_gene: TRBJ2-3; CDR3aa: CASSPWTSGSGGGWTDTQYF
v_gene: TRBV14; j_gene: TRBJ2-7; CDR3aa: CASSRDAGGSYEQYF
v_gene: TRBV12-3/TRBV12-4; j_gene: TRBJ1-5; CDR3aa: CASSSQGGAFNQPQHF
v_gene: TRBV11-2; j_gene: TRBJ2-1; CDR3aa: CASSLREGQYEQFF
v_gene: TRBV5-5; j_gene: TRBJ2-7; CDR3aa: CASSLPQGAKDYEQYF
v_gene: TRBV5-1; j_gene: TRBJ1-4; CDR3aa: CASSDAGTSSEKLFF
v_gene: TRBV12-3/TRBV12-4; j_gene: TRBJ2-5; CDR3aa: CASSSAQGQETQYF
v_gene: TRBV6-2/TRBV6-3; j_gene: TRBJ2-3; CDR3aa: CASGRTDTQYF